The rows below give T cell receptor beta chains drawn from one sample of a study of response to subunit inactivated influenza vaccine. TCRdb ran MiXCR on the RT-PCR reads and lists one entry per CDR3 protein. There are 800,000 or so distinct CDR3 sequences in the sample; about 20% occur only once, and approximately 10% lies in the top ten. The specimen comprised PBMCs from blood, sampled less than 6 days after vaccination. The receptors stem from a man aged 50 to 59 who received an inactivated influenza vaccine. CDR3s include the opening cysteine and the closing phenylalanine or tryptophan. The D gene is left open where the match is weak. Rows may omit the clone size; those that give it use once, few, many or a size class.

- TRBJ2-7 15 - TRBV6-2/TRBV6-3 TGTGCCAGCAGTTACGAAGTCAGGGTGGCCTACGAGCAGTACTTC CASSYEVRVAYEQYF
TRBD1 TRBJ2-1 14 few TRBV10-3 TGTGCCATATCCACGGGACAGGGTAACAATGAGCAGTTCTTC CAISTGQGNNEQFF
TRBD2 TRBJ2-1 17 - TRBV5-5 TGTGCCAGCAGCTACCTCGGGATAGCGGGATCTTACAATGAGCAGTTCTTC CASSYLGIAGSYNEQFF
- TRBJ2-2 14 many TRBV7-2 TGTGCCAGCAGCCCTAGACTAGACACCGGGGAGCTGTTTTTT CASSPRLDTGELFF
TRBD1 TRBJ2-1 16 - TRBV27 TGTGCCAGCAGTCCGTACAGGGGAAAACCCTACAATGAGCAGTTCTTC CASSPYRGKPYNEQFF
TRBD2 TRBJ2-7 16 - TRBV5-1 TGCGCCAGCAGCTTGGAACCTAGCGGGTCCTCCTACGAGCAGTACTTC CASSLEPSGSSYEQYF
- TRBJ2-7 13 few TRBV7-2 TGTGCCAGCAGCTTAGCGTTGAACCACGAGCAGTACTTC CASSLALNHEQYF
- TRBJ2-1 13 many TRBV6-1 TGTGCCAGCAGGGGCCGGGAGCTCAATGAGCAGTTCTTC CASRGRELNEQFF
TRBD1 TRBJ2-3 14 - TRBV7-2 TGTGCCAGCAGCTTAGACCGAAGGGACAGGGTAGAGTATTTT CASSLDRRDRVEYF
- TRBJ2-7 15 - TRBV5-5 TGTGCCAGCAGCTTGGTGGGGCAAAGCTCCTACGAGCAGTACTTC CASSLVGQSSYEQYF
- TRBJ2-2 16 few TRBV7-3 TGTGCCAGCAGCCAACGGGGGACAACGAACACCGGGGAGCTGTTTTTT CASSQRGTTNTGELFF
- TRBJ2-5 14 many TRBV20-1 TGCAGTGCTCCCCCCACTGGGCAGAAAGAGACCCAGTACTTC CSAPPTGQKETQYF
- TRBJ2-3 16 - TRBV4-3 TGCGCCAGCAGCCATCGTAGGACAGCTAGCACAGATACGCAGTATTTT CASSHRRTASTDTQYF
TRBD2 TRBJ2-1 15 - TRBV4-3 TGCGCCAGCAGCCAAGACCAGGGACTAGGCTATGAGCAGTTCTTC CASSQDQGLGYEQFF
- TRBJ2-7 14 few TRBV7-9 TGTGCCAGCAGCTTAAAAGGCAGGGCCTACGAGCAGTACTTC CASSLKGRAYEQYF
TRBD2 TRBJ2-3 15 many TRBV12-3/TRBV12-4 TGTGCCAGCAGTTTAGGTGGGACTAGCGGTGATACGCAGTATTTT CASSLGGTSGDTQYF
TRBD1 TRBJ1-2 18 - TRBV2 TGTGCCAGCAGCCCATCCGGGACAGCCGAGTTTTATAACTATGGCTACACCTTC CASSPSGTAEFYNYGYTF
TRBD1 TRBJ1-2 12 few TRBV28 TGTGCCAGCAAAGTACAGGGGCATGGCTACACCTTC CASKVQGHGYTF